Reported below is one TCR beta chain. What it recognizes is unknown. These data are taken from a study of T cells after posttransplantation cyclophosphamide. Whole-study results and caveats: Recipient CMV seropositivity and CMV reactivation strongly tracked TRB clonality. Tissue-infiltrating T cells from skin or gut overlapped little with blood T cells.

Libraries were prepared by immunoSEQ multiplex PCR; TCRdb keeps only in-frame clonotypes and omits some of them. The sample lists 7,800 or so clones, 91% occurring once. V trimming: 7 bases; J trimming: 1 base; junction bases outside the gene matches: 15. Germline CDR1 is LNHDA and CDR2 is SQIVND (reference sequence). The CDR3 covers 18 residues. Material: CD4+ T cells sorted from blood. This TCR came from a woman aged 45-59 years in good health and a related stem cell transplant donor. This chain joins TRBV19 and TRBJ2-2, with 7 bases that match TRBD1. In nucleotides, the CDR3 is TGTGCCAGTACCCCTGGGACAGCGATTAGGGGGAACACCGGGGAGCTGTTTTTT. Translating it yields CASTPGTAIRGNTGELFF. The full variable domain, its missing parts supplied by reference TRBV19 and TRBJ2-2, is DGGITQSPKYLFRKEGQNVTLSCEQNLNHDAMYWYRQDPGQGLRLIYYSQIVNDFQKGDIAEGYSVSREKKESFPLTVTSAQKNPTAFYLCASTPGTAIRGNTGELFFGEGSRLTVL.